This T cell receptor beta chain was recovered during a study of T cells in tuberculosis. General study findings and limits: Shorter CDR3-alpha in active tuberculosis partly drove smaller distances.

Clones were read by immunoSEQ multiplex PCR, and TCRdb kept only the in-frame ones, dropping some. The sample yields 30,000 to 35,000 clones, more than 85% seen once. Each clinical donor contributed on average roughly 100,000 T cells from unsorted cryopreserved PBMC. Concerning this clone itself: Its antigen is still unknown.

The sequencing sample was made of PBMCs. The receptor was isolated from a donor aged 10 to 29 with latent tuberculosis or without tuberculosis infection.

The DNA for the CDR3 is TGTGCCAGCAGCCATCAGACAGGGAAGTATAGCGATGAGCAGTTCTTC. This encodes CASSHQTGKYSDEQFF. The chain has TRBV11-3 and TRBJ2-1, with TRBD1 identical over 7 bases. The CDR3 length is 16 residues. Trimming removed 5 bases from V and 8 bases from J; junction bases left unmatched: 15. In germline, CDR1 is SGHNT, CDR2 YENEEA.